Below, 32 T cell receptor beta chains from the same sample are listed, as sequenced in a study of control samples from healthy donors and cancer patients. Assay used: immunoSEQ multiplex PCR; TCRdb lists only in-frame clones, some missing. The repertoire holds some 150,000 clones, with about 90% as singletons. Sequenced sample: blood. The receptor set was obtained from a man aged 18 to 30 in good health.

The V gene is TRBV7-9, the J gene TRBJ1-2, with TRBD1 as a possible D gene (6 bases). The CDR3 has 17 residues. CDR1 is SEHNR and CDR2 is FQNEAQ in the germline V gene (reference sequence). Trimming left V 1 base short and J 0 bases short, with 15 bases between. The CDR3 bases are TGTGCCAGCAGCTTAGGATCCCACAGGGAGGCTAACTATGGCTACACCTTC. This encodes CASSLGSHREANYGYTF.

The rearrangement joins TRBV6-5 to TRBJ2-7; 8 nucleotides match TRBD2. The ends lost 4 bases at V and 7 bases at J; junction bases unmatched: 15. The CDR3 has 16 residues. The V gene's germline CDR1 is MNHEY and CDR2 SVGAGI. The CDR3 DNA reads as TGTGCCAGCAGTTCGCCCTACCGGGGGGGGCCCTCGGAGCAGTACTTC. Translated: CASSSPYRGGPSEQYF.

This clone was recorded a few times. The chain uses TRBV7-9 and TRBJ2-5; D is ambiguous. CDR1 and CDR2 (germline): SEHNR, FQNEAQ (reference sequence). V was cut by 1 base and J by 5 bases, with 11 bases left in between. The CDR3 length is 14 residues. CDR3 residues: CASSLGVSGETQYF. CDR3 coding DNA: TGTGCCAGCAGCTTAGGAGTTTCCGGGGAGACCCAGTACTTC. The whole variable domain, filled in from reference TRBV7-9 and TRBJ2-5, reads DTGVSQNPRHKITKRGQNVTFRCDPISEHNRLYWYRQTLGQGPEFLTYFQNEAQLEKSRLLSDRFSAERPKGSFSTLEIQRTEQGDSAMYLCASSLGVSGETQYFGPGTRLLVL.

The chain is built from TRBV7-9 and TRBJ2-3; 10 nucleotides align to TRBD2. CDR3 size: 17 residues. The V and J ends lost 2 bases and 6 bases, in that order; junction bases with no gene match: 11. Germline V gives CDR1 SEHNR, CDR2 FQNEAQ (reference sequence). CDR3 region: CASSLIPSGGPGDTQYF. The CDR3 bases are TGTGCCAGCAGCTTAATCCCTAGCGGGGGCCCGGGGGATACGCAGTATTTT. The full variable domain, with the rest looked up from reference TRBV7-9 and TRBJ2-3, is DTGVSQNPRHKITKRGQNVTFRCDPISEHNRLYWYRQTLGQGPEFLTYFQNEAQLEKSRLLSDRFSAERPKGSFSTLEIQRTEQGDSAMYLCASSLIPSGGPGDTQYFGPGTRLTVL.

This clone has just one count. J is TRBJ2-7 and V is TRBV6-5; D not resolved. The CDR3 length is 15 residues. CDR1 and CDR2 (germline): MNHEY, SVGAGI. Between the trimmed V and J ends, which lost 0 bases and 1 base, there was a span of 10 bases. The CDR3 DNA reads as TGTGCCAGCAGTTACTCGTCTGCGGTTTCCTACGAGCAGTACTTC. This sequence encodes CASSYSSAVSYEQYF.

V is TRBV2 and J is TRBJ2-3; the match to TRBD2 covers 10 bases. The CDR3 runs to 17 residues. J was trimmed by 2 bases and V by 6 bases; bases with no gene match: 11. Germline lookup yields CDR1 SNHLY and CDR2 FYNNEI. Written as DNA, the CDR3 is TGTGCCAGCAGAGGGGTGGTAGCGGGGGGATTCACAGATACGCAGTATTTT. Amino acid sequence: CASRGVVAGGFTDTQYF.

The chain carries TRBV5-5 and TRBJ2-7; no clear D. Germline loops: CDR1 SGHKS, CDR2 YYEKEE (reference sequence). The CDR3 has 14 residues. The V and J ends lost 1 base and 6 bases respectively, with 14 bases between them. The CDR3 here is CASSLRRDIIEQYF. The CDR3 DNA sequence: TGTGCCAGCAGCTTGAGAAGGGATATTATCGAGCAGTACTTC.

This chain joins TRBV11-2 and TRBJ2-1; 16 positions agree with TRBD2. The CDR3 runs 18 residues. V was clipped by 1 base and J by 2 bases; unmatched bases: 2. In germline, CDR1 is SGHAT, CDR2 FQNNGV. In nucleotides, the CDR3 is TGTGCCAGCAGCTTAGCGGGACTAGCGGGGGGGCCCTACAATGAGCAGTTCTTC. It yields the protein CASSLAGLAGGPYNEQFF.

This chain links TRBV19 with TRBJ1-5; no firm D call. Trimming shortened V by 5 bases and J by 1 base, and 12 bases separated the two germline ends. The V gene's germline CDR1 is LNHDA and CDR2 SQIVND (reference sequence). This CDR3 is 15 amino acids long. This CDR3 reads CASSPALGSNQPQHF. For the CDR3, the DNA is TGTGCCAGTAGTCCAGCCCTTGGGAGCAATCAGCCCCAGCATTTT.

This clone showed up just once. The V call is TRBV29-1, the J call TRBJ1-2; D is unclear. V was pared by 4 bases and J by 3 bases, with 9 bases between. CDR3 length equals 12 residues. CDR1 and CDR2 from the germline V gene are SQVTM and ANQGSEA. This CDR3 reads CSVGTDDYGYTF. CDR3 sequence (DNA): TGCAGCGTTGGTACGGATGACTATGGCTACACCTTC.

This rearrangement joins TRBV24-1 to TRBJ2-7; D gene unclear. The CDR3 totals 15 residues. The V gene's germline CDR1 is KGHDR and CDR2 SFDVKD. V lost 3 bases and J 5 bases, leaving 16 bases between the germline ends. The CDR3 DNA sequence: TGTGCCACCAGTGATGAACGAACCCTACGGGACGAGCAGTACTTC. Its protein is CATSDERTLRDEQYF.

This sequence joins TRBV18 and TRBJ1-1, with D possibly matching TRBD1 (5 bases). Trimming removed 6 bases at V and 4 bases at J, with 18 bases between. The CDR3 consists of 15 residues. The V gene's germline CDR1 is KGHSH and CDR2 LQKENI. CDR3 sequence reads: CASSPGPGLGTEAFF. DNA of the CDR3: TGTGCCAGCTCCCCAGGGCCGGGGTTGGGCACTGAAGCTTTCTTT. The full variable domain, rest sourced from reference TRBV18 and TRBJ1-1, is NAGVMQNPRHLVRRRGQEARLRCSPMKGHSHVYWYRQLPEEGLKFMVYLQKENIIDESGMPKERFSAEFPKEGPSILRIQQVVRGDSAAYFCASSPGPGLGTEAFFGQGTRLTVV.

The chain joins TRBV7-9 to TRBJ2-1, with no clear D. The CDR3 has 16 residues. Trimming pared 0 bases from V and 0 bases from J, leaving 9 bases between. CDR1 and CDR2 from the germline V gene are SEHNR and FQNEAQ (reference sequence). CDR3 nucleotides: TGTGCCAGCAGCTTAGCCGTGGCACCCTCCTACAATGAGCAGTTCTTC. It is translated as CASSLAVAPSYNEQFF.

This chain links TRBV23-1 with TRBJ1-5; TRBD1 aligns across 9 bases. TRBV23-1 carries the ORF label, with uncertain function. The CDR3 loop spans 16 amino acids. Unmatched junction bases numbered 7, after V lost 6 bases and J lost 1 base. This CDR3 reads CASRPGTGPSNQPQHF. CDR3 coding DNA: TGCGCCAGCAGGCCCGGGACAGGGCCCAGCAATCAGCCCCAGCATTTT.

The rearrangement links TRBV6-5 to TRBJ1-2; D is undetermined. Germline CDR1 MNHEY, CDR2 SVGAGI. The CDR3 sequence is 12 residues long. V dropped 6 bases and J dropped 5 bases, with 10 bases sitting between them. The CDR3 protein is CASRTGVYGYTF. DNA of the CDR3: TGTGCCAGCAGGACCGGGGTTTATGGCTACACCTTC.

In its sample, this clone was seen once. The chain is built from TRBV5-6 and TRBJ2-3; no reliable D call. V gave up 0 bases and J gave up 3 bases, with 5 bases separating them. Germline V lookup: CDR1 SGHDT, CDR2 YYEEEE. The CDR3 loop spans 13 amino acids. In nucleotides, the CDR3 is TGTGCCAGCAGCTTGGGCGGAACAGATACGCAGTATTTT. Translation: CASSLGGTDTQYF.

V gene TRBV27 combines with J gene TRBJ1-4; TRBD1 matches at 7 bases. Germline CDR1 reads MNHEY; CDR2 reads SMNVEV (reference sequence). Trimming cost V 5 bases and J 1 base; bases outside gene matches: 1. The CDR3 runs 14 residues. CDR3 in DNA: TGTGCCAGCAGTCGACAGGGAACTAATGAAAAACTGTTTTTT. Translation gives CASSRQGTNEKLFF.

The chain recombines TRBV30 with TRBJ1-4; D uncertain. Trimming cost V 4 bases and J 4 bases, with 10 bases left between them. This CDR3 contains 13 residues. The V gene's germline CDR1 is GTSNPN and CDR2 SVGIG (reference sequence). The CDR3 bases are TGTGCCTGGAAAGGAGACCTTAATGAAAAACTGTTTTTT. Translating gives CAWKGDLNEKLFF.

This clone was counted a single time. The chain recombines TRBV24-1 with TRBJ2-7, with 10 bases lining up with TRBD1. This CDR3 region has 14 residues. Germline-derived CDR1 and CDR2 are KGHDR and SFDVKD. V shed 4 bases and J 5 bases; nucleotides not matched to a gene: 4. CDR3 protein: CATSDRDRGHEQYF. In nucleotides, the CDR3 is TGTGCCACCAGTGACCGGGACAGGGGCCACGAGCAGTACTTC.

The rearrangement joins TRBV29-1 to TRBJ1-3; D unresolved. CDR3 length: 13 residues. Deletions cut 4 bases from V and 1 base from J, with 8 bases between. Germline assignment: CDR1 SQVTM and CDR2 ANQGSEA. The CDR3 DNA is TGCAGCGTTGGGAGGGAATCTGGAAACACCATATATTTT. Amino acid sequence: CSVGRESGNTIYF.

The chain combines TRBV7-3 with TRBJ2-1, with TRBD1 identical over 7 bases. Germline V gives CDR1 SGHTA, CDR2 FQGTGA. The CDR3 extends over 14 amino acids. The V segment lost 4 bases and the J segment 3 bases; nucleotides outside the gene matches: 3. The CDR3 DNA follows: TGTGCCAGCAGCTCGGGACAGAGCTACAATGAGCAGTTCTTC. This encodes CASSSGQSYNEQFF.

CDR3 in amino acids: CASSMDSGYEQYF. CDR3 in DNA: TGTGCCAGTAGTATGGATTCGGGCTACGAGCAGTACTTC. The V gene is TRBV19, the J gene TRBJ2-7; D is uncertain. The CDR3 is 13 residues long. The germline CDR1 and CDR2 sequences are LNHDA and SQIVND (reference sequence). V was trimmed by 3 bases and J by 3 bases, leaving 9 bases between them. The variable domain in full, with the rest retrieved from reference TRBV19 and TRBJ2-7, is DGGITQSPKYLFRKEGQNVTLSCEQNLNHDAMYWYRQDPGQGLRLIYYSQIVNDFQKGDIAEGYSVSREKKESFPLTVTSAQKNPTAFYLCASSMDSGYEQYFGPGTRLTVT.

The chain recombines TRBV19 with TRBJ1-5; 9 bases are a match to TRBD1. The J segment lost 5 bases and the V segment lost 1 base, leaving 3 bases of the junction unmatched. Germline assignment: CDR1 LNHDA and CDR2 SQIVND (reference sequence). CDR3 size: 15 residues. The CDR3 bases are TGTGCCAGTAGTATAGGAAGACAGGGGGATCAGCCCCAGCATTTT. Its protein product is CASSIGRQGDQPQHF. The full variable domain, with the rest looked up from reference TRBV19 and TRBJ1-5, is DGGITQSPKYLFRKEGQNVTLSCEQNLNHDAMYWYRQDPGQGLRLIYYSQIVNDFQKGDIAEGYSVSREKKESFPLTVTSAQKNPTAFYLCASSIGRQGDQPQHFGDGTRLSIL.

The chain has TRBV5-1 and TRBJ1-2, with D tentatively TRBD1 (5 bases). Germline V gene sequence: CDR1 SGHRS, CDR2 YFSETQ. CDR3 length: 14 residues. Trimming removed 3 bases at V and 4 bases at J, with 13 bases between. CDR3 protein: CASSSPGQGYGYTF. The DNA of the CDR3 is TGCGCCAGCAGCTCGCCGGGGCAAGGCTATGGCTACACCTTC.

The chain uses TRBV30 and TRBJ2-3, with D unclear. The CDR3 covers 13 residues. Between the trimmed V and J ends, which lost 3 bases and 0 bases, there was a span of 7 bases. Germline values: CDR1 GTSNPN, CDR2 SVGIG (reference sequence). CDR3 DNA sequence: TGTGCCTGGAGCGGACCTAGCACAGATACGCAGTATTTT. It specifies CAWSGPSTDTQYF.

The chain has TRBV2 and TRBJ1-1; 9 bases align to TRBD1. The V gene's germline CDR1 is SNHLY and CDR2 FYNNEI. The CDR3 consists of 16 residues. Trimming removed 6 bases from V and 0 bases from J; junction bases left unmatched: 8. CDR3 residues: CASRWTGAAMNTEAFF. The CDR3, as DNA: TGTGCCAGCAGATGGACAGGGGCCGCGATGAACACTGAAGCTTTCTTT.

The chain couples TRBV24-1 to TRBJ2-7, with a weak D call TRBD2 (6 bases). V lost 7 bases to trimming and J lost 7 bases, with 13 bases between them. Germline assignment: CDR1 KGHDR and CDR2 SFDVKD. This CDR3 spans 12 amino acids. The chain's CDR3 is CATSQPGDEQYF. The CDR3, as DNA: TGTGCCACCAGCCAGCCGGGGGATGAGCAGTACTTC.

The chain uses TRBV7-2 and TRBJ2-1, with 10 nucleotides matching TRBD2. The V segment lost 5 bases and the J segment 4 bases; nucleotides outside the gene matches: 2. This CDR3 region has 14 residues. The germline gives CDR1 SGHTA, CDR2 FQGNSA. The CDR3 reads CASSTSGVYNEQFF. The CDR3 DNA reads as TGTGCCAGCAGCACTAGCGGGGTTTACAATGAGCAGTTCTTC.

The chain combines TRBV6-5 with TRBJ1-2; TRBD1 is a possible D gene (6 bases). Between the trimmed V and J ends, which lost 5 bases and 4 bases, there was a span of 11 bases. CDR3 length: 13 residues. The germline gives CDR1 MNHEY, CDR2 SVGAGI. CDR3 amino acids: CASSRTARYGYTF. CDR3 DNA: TGTGCCAGCAGTCGGACAGCCCGCTATGGCTACACCTTC.

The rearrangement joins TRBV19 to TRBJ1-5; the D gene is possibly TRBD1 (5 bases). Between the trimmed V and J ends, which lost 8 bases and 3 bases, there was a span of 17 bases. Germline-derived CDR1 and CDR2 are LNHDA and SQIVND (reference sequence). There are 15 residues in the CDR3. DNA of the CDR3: TGTGCCAGTGGCGTTGGTCAGGGCCCCAATCAGCCCCAGCATTTT. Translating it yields CASGVGQGPNQPQHF.

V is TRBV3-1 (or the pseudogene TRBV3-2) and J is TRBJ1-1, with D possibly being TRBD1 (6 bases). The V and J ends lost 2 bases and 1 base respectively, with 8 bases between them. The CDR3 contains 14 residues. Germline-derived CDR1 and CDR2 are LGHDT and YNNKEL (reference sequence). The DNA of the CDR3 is TGTGCCAGCAGCCAAAACAGGGCGAACACTGAAGCTTTCTTT. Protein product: CASSQNRANTEAFF.

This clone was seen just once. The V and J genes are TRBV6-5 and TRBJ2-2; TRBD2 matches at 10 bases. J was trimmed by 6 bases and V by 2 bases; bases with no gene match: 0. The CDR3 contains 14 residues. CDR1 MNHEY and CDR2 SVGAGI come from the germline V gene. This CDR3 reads CASSYGTSAGELFF. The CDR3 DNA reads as TGTGCCAGCAGTTACGGGACTAGCGCCGGGGAGCTGTTTTTT.